This T cell receptor beta chain was found in a study of blood T cell repertoires in COVID-19 (dated by TCRdb to 2020 to 2022). In the study overall: Samples from collaborators originated in the United States, Italy and Spain and spanned both the acute and convalescent phases of COVID-19. The prospective study material was composed of cDNA or gDNA derived from T cells, B-cell-depleted T cells, or PBMCs. The dataset comprised deeply sampled blood TCRbeta repertoires from subjects exposed to, actively infected with, or recovered from COVID-19. Samples came from the ongoing ImmuneRACE study (first 160 participants) plus 1,254 subjects from 6 global collaborators. A de-identified subject ID, COVID-19 status, age in years and sex were almost always included in the sample metadata. The repertoires were released in a freely available public database meant as a resource for research on the immune response to SARS-CoV-2. HLA class I and class II types, where available, came from metadata supplied by the sample provider rather than from assay-based typing.

Looking up the germline V gene (reference sequence) yields CDR1 MNHEY and CDR2 SMNVEV. V and J lose 3 bases and 7 bases, and a span of 9 bases separates them. The CDR3 spans 13 residues, from the cysteine through the phenylalanine. Solely the CDR3 DNA is kept, with 39 bases framed from the first base. Comment on this clone: It has no known antigen specificity. Per-nucleotide qualities are absent, and no much larger clonotype sits a single base away.

Study-wide findings and limitations: The quantity of clinical and demographic metadata differed by source and by participant and was supplied without curation.

TCRbeta CDR3 regions were amplified from genomic DNA using the immunoSEQ Assay, a bias-controlled multiplex PCR. In the paper's pipeline: Within the assay, amplification of reference gene primers was used to estimate how many nucleated cells each sample contained. Sequence reads were collapsed and filtered to measure the absolute abundance of every unique TCRbeta CDR3 rearrangement. For each sample, productive Simpson clonality was calculated as the square root of Simpson's diversity index over productive rearrangements. The source is immuneACCESS, and TCRdb retained only in-frame sequences with V and J called. Part of the clones is not carried over; for the studies checked, unresolved V genes explain less than half of this, and the remainder is unexplained. The DNA was the basis for D and trimming; V, J and clone size are from that table. For this sample there are around 31,000 clones; approximately 88% appear just once. The biggest ten clones account for roughly 7.9% of the sample.

One collaborating source in Seattle enrolled patients during active infection and followed them longitudinally through the course of disease. Collaborating institutions collected whole blood in K2EDTA tubes following their own protocols. For TCRbeta analysis, collaborator samples were shipped as frozen whole blood, as isolated PBMCs, or as DNA extracted from either sample type. This TCR came from a man between 60 and 75 years old with COVID-19, enrolled during active disease. Sequenced: peripheral blood. This chain joins TRBV27 to TRBJ2-2; the D gene is possibly TRBD1, with 6 bases matching. The nucleotide sequence is TGTGCCAGCAGTTTTCGAGGGGGCGGGGAGCTGTTTTTT. Its coded protein is CASSFRGGGELFF.